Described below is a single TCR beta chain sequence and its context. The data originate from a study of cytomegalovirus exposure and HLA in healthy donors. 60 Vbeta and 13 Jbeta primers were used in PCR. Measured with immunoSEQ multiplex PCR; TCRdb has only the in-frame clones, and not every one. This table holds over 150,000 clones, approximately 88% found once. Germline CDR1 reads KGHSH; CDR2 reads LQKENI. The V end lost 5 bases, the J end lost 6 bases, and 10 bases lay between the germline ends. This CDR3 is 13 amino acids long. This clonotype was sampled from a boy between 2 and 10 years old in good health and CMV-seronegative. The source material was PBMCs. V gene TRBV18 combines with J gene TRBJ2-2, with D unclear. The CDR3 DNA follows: TGTGCCAGCTCAGGAGTGGAAGCCGGGGAGCTGTTTTTT. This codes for CASSGVEAGELFF. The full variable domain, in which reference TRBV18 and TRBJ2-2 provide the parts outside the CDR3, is NAGVMQNPRHLVRRRGQEARLRCSPMKGHSHVYWYRQLPEEGLKFMVYLQKENIIDESGMPKERFSAEFPKEGPSILRIQQVVRGDSAAYFCASSGVEAGELFFGEGSRLTVL.